One and the same sample provided the 22 T cell receptor beta chains below, sequenced in a study of cytomegalovirus exposure and HLA in healthy donors. PCR used 60 Vbeta primers and 13 Jbeta primers. Profiling relied on immunoSEQ multiplex PCR, and the TCRdb table lists in-frame clones only, not all of them. Of around 130,000 clones in the sample, about 8.5% were seen once. The material sequenced was PBMCs. Receptors were obtained from a man between 40 and 49 years old in good health and CMV-seronegative.

The V and J genes are TRBV6-5 and TRBJ2-7; no reliable D call. CDR1 MNHEY and CDR2 SVGAGI come from the germline V gene. Deletions cut 5 bases from V and 7 bases from J, with 15 bases between. This CDR3 is built from 13 residues. Written as DNA, the CDR3 is TGTGCCAGCAGTCCTTCCCGTCCGGGTGAGCAGTACTTC. It yields the protein CASSPSRPGEQYF.

This clone was picked up a small number of times. J is TRBJ1-4 and V is TRBV7-8; possible D gene TRBD1, 6 bases. Trimming stripped 5 bases from V and 5 bases from J, with 12 bases between. Per germline, CDR1 SGHVS and CDR2 FQNEAQ. There are 14 residues in the CDR3. The CDR3 loop reads CASSKRDNNEKLFF. CDR3 bases: TGTGCCAGCAGCAAACGGGACAACAATGAAAAACTGTTTTTT.

This clone was recorded a few times. The chain is built from TRBV28 and TRBJ1-5, with D perhaps matching TRBD1 (6 bases). The CDR3 totals 15 residues. V lost 6 bases and J lost 5, with 17 bases in between. CDR1 MDHEN and CDR2 SYDVKM come from the germline V gene. This CDR3 is CASSSTGQFDQPQHF. The CDR3 DNA sequence: TGTGCCAGCAGCTCGACTGGACAGTTTGATCAGCCCCAGCATTTT. Full variable domain (rest looked up from reference TRBV28 and TRBJ1-5): DVKVTQSSRYLVKRTGEKVFLECVQDMDHENMFWYRQDPGLGLRLIYFSYDVKMKEKGDIPEGYSVSREKKERFSLILESASTNQTSMYLCASSSTGQFDQPQHFGDGTRLSIL.

This clone is labeled medium-sized. The V gene is TRBV6-4, the J gene TRBJ2-1, with TRBD2 identical over 14 bases. The germline CDR1 and CDR2 sequences are MRHNA and SNTAGT. Trimming removed 0 bases from V and 8 bases from J; junction bases left unmatched: 0. There are 15 residues in the CDR3. This chain's CDR3 is CASSDSTSGGDEQFF. Written as DNA, the CDR3 is TGTGCCAGCAGTGACTCGACTAGCGGGGGGGATGAGCAGTTCTTC.

CDR3 DNA sequence: TGCGCCAGCAGCGTCGGGACTAGCGAGACGGAGACCCAGTACTTC. This codes for CASSVGTSETETQYF. The V gene is TRBV5-1, the J gene TRBJ2-5; 10 positions match TRBD2. With 4 bases clipped from V and 5 bases from J, the junction kept 8 bases outside the gene matches. The CDR3 is 15 residues long. From germline, CDR1 is SGHRS and CDR2 YFSETQ.

With regard to this clone: In the same sample, other DNA sequences code for this CDR3. CDR3 in amino acids: CASSVAGGRNEQFF. In nucleotides, the CDR3 is TGTGCCAGCAGCGTAGCGGGGGGGAGGAATGAGCAGTTCTTC. The chain is built from TRBV9 and TRBJ2-1, with 8 bases lining up with TRBD2. Trimming removed 0 bases from V and 7 bases from J; junction bases left unmatched: 3. Germline V gene lookup returns CDR1 SGDLS and CDR2 YYNGEE. There are 14 residues in the CDR3. The full variable domain, in which reference TRBV9 and TRBJ2-1 provide the parts outside the CDR3, is DSGVTQTPKHLITATGQRVTLRCSPRSGDLSVYWYQQSLDQGLQFLIQYYNGEERAKGNILERFSAQQFPDLHSELNLSSLELGDSALYFCASSVAGGRNEQFFGPGTRLTVL.

The rearrangement joins TRBV7-9 to TRBJ2-3; 9 bases are a match to TRBD1. Germline CDR1 and CDR2: SEHNR and FQNEAQ (reference sequence). This CDR3 region has 16 residues. The V gene end was trimmed by 4 bases and the J gene end by 1 base; junction bases not matched to a gene: 6. The CDR3 region has the DNA TGTGCCAGCAGCTCCAACAGGGGGCAAGGCACAGATACGCAGTATTTT. Protein: CASSSNRGQGTDTQYF. Full variable domain (remainder filled in from reference TRBV7-9 and TRBJ2-3): DTGVSQNPRHKITKRGQNVTFRCDPISEHNRLYWYRQTLGQGPEFLTYFQNEAQLEKSRLLSDRFSAERPKGSFSTLEIQRTEQGDSAMYLCASSSNRGQGTDTQYFGPGTRLTVL.

This clone came up a few times. This chain links TRBV5-1 with TRBJ2-7, with D maybe TRBD1 (5 bases). Trimming removed 7 bases at V and 1 base at J, with 9 bases between. In germline, CDR1 is SGHRS, CDR2 YFSETQ. The CDR3 contains 12 residues. For the CDR3, the DNA is TGCGCCAGCGCGGACATGTCCTACGAGCAGTACTTC. Translated: CASADMSYEQYF.

This clone was observed a handful of times. The chain combines TRBV6-5 with TRBJ2-1; 12 nucleotides agree with TRBD2. The CDR3 has 14 amino acids. The germline V gene encodes CDR1 MNHEY and CDR2 SVGAGI. The J segment lost 4 bases and the V segment lost 9 bases, leaving 4 bases of the junction unmatched. For the CDR3, the DNA is TGTGCCAGTGGACTAGCGGGACAGTACAATGAGCAGTTCTTC. It encodes CASGLAGQYNEQFF.

This clone was seen a few times. This chain uses TRBV14 with TRBJ2-5, with a possible D match to TRBD2 (6 bases). CDR3 size: 16 residues. V was pared by 4 bases and J by 1 base, with 16 bases between. Germline CDR1 is SGHDN and CDR2 is FVKESK. The CDR3 sequence: CASSPLGRGIQETQYF. The CDR3 nucleotides are TGTGCCAGCAGCCCCTTAGGGCGGGGAATCCAAGAGACCCAGTACTTC.

J is TRBJ1-1 and V is TRBV5-1; D gene unclear. The CDR3 is made up of 13 amino acids. Germline lookup yields CDR1 SGHRS and CDR2 YFSETQ. Trimming pared 2 bases from V and 2 bases from J, leaving 7 bases between. CDR3 loop: CASSFSSNTEAFF. CDR3 DNA: TGCGCCAGCAGCTTTTCCAGTAACACTGAAGCTTTCTTT.

The chain is built from TRBV25-1 and TRBJ1-6; tentative D call: TRBD1 (5 bases). The V gene lost 2 bases and the J gene lost 9 bases, with 11 bases spanning the gap. Germline CDR1 MGHDK, CDR2 SYGVNS. The CDR3 consists of 14 residues. CDR3 sequence (DNA): TGTGCCAGCAGTGAAGGCAGGGAGGCTTCACCCCTCCACTTT. Protein: CASSEGREASPLHF. Based on the CDR3 plus reference TRBV25-1 and TRBJ1-6, the full variable domain is EADIYQTPRYLVIGTGKKITLECSQTMGHDKMYWYQQDPGMELHLIHYSYGVNSTEKGDLSSESTVSRIRTEHFPLTLESARPSHTSQYLCASSEGREASPLHFGNGTRLTVT.

This chain links TRBV6-1 with TRBJ2-6; a weak D match, TRBD2 (5 bases). V lost 1 base to trimming and J lost 0 bases, with 7 bases between them. The CDR3 spans 16 residues. Germline values: CDR1 MNHNS, CDR2 SASEGT. The CDR3 coding sequence is TGTGCCAGCAGTGAAGACGCGGGCTCTGGGGCCAACGTCCTGACTTTC. This gives the protein CASSEDAGSGANVLTF.

V gene TRBV19 combines with J gene TRBJ2-1; no definite D call. Germline V gives CDR1 LNHDA, CDR2 SQIVND (reference sequence). V lost 3 bases and J lost 2, with 11 bases in between. CDR3 length equals 15 residues. CDR3 in DNA: TGTGCCAGTAGTATCGGAGTTCATCCCTACAATGAGCAGTTCTTC. Encoded protein: CASSIGVHPYNEQFF.

The chain couples TRBV4-1 to TRBJ2-3, with a weak D call TRBD1 (6 bases). V lost 3 bases and J 6 bases, leaving 13 bases between the germline ends. The CDR3 spans 14 residues. Germline lookup yields CDR1 MGHRA and CDR2 YSYEKL. The CDR3 DNA is TGCGCCAGCAGCCACCGACAGGCTTCTGATACGCAGTATTTT. Translation gives CASSHRQASDTQYF.

V gene TRBV5-1 combines with J gene TRBJ1-1, with D possibly TRBD1 on 5 matching bases. Trimming left V 4 bases short and J 1 base short, with 14 bases between. The CDR3 has 15 amino acids. Germline V lookup: CDR1 SGHRS, CDR2 YFSETQ. The CDR3 region has the DNA TGCGCCAGCAGCATACGAAGACAGACGAACACTGAAGCTTTCTTT. It is translated as CASSIRRQTNTEAFF. The full variable domain, with the rest looked up from reference TRBV5-1 and TRBJ1-1, is KAGVTQTPRYLIKTRGQQVTLSCSPISGHRSVSWYQQTPGQGLQFLFEYFSETQRNKGNFPGRFSGRQFSNSRSEMNVSTLELGDSALYLCASSIRRQTNTEAFFGQGTRLTVV.

The table lists this clone with a few counts. The chain combines TRBV6-1 with TRBJ1-2; TRBD1 might be the D (6 bases). Trimming removed 10 bases from V and 7 bases from J, with 19 bases in between. Germline CDR1 reads MNHNS; CDR2 reads SASEGT. The CDR3 length is 13 residues. This CDR3 reads CATSNRVYGGYTF. In DNA, the CDR3 is TGTGCCACATCCAACAGGGTTTACGGTGGCTACACCTTC.

V and J are TRBV5-4 and TRBJ2-3; D gene unclear. CDR1 and CDR2 (germline): SGHNT, YYREEE (reference sequence). The CDR3 has 12 residues. The ends were cut back, 1 base at V and 6 bases at J, with 6 bases in the middle. CDR3 region: CASSLFRDTQYF. CDR3 in DNA: TGTGCCAGCAGCTTGTTCAGGGATACGCAGTATTTT.

The sample holds a few counts of this clone. The chain employs TRBV19 and TRBJ2-2; no definite D call. The germline gives CDR1 LNHDA, CDR2 SQIVND (reference sequence). This CDR3 contains 14 residues. Trimming pared 3 bases from V and 5 bases from J, leaving 10 bases between. CDR3 residues: CASSMQSLTGELFF. The CDR3 bases are TGTGCCAGTAGTATGCAGTCTTTGACCGGGGAGCTGTTTTTT.

This clone has a handful of counts. The chain employs TRBV18 and TRBJ2-5; no firm D call. CDR1 and CDR2 (germline): KGHSH, LQKENI. The CDR3 consists of 12 residues. V was pared by 2 bases and J by 5 bases, with 6 bases between. The CDR3 here is CASSPTSETQYF. The CDR3, as DNA: TGTGCCAGCTCACCAACAAGTGAGACCCAGTACTTC.

V gene TRBV27 combines with J gene TRBJ1-6; D is perhaps TRBD1 (5 bases). This CDR3 has 15 residues. The germline V gene encodes CDR1 MNHEY and CDR2 SMNVEV (reference sequence). V was cut by 6 bases and J by 0 bases, with 9 bases left in between. The CDR3 spells CASRQGSSYNSPLHF. The CDR3 nucleotides are TGTGCCAGCAGGCAGGGTAGCTCCTATAATTCACCCCTCCACTTT.

The V and J genes are TRBV19 and TRBJ1-2; 7 positions agree with TRBD1. With V trimmed by 5 bases and J by 4 bases, 13 bases remained unmatched. There are 16 residues in the CDR3. Germline V gene data show CDR1 as LNHDA and CDR2 as SQIVND (reference sequence). The CDR3 protein is CASSFWGGQARYGYTF. The CDR3 DNA is TGTGCCAGTAGTTTTTGGGGAGGACAGGCCCGCTATGGCTACACCTTC.